The T cell receptor beta chain under discussion was sequenced for a study of regulatory T cells in long-lasting Graves disease. iRepertoire HTBI primers and Arm-PCR of CDR3 regions built TCR beta libraries. TCRdb processed the multiplex PCR reads anew with MiXCR; each CDR3 protein has one entry. There are 450,000 to 700,000 distinct CDR3 sequences in the sample; roughly 13% occur only once, and about 10% lies in the top ten. Sample time point: newly diagnosed GD, antithyroid drugs for less than 3 months. The TCR library was made from RNA that had been extracted from PBMCs in TRIzol. As concerns this clonotype: Its target is not known.

The study's findings and limits: Among samples with persistent disease, TRBV28, TRBJ1-2 and TRBJ2-5 were favored.

The V gene's germline CDR1 is LGHDT and CDR2 YNNKEL (reference sequence). Trimming cost V 6 bases and J 9 bases, with 14 bases left between them. The CDR3 is made up of 12 amino acids. These same data were also listed under a study on T cells in Graves' hyperthyroidism and ophthalmopathy. This second report adds: Reasons for excluding patients were uncontrolled infection, other autoimmune disease, pregnancy or lactation. Clinical symptoms, serum thyroxine and TRAb, thyroid ultrasound and orbital computed tomography together formed the diagnostic basis. Researchers ran a first-round RT-PCR on the TCR CDR3 using the HTBI primer set.

The sequence came from a man aged 25-40 years with Graves disease. The sequencing used peripheral blood mononuclear cells (PBMCs), collected at new diagnosis, from a patient treated with antithyroid drugs. V is TRBV3-1 and J is TRBJ2-5; tentative D call: TRBD2 (6 bases). CDR3 nucleotide sequence: TGTGCCAGCAGACTGGCCAGCGGGTCCCAGTACTTC. Its protein product is CASRLASGSQYF.